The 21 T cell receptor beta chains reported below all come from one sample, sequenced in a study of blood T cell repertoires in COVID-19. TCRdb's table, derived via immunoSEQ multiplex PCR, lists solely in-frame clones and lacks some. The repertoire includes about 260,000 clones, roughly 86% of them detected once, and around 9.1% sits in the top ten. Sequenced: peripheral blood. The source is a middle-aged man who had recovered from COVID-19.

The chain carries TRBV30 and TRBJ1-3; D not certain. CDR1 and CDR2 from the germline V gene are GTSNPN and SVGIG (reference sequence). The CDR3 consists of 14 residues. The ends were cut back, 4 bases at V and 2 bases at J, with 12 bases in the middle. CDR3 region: CAWITRAAGNTIYF. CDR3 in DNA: TGTGCCTGGATTACGCGGGCGGCTGGAAACACCATATATTTT. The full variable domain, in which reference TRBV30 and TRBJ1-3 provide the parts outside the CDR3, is SQTIHQWPATLVQPVGSPLSLECTVEGTSNPNLYWYRQAAGRGLQLLFYSVGIGQISSEVPQNLSASRPQDRQFILSSKKLLLSDSGFYLCAWITRAAGNTIYFGEGSWLTVV.

The CDR3 region is CASSKQGFPTNEKLFF. DNA of the CDR3: TGTGCCAGCAGCAAACAGGGGTTTCCAACTAATGAAAAACTGTTTTTT. V is TRBV14 and J is TRBJ1-4; 7 bases fit TRBD1. The CDR3 loop spans 16 amino acids. CDR1 is SGHDN and CDR2 is FVKESK in the germline V gene. V gave up 5 bases and J gave up 0 bases; unmatched junction bases: 6. The whole variable domain, filled in from reference TRBV14 and TRBJ1-4, reads EAGVTQFPSHSVIEKGQTVTLRCDPISGHDNLYWYRRVMGKEIKFLLHFVKESKQDESGMPNNRFLAERTGGTYSTLKVQPAELEDSGVYFCASSKQGFPTNEKLFFGSGTQLSVL.

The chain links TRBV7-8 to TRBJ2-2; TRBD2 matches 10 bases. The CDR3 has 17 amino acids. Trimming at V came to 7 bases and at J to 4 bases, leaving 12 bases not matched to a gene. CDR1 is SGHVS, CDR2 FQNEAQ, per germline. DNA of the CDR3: TGTGCCAGCAACCGCCTAGCGGGAGATAAGGGCACCGGGGAGCTGTTTTTT. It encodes CASNRLAGDKGTGELFF.

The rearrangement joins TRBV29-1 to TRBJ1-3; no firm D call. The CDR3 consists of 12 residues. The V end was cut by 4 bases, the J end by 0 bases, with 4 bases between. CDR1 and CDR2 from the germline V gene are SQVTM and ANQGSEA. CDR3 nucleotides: TGCAGCGTTGGGAGCTCTGGAAACACCATATATTTT. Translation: CSVGSSGNTIYF.

In nucleotides, the CDR3 is TGTGCCAGCTCACCACCGATAAGGCGGGAGACCCAGTACTTC. Translated: CASSPPIRRETQYF. The chain carries TRBV18 and TRBJ2-5; D is ambiguous. Looked up from germline, CDR1 is KGHSH and CDR2 is LQKENI. CDR3 length: 14 residues. The V end was cut by 0 bases, the J end by 5 bases, with 10 bases between.

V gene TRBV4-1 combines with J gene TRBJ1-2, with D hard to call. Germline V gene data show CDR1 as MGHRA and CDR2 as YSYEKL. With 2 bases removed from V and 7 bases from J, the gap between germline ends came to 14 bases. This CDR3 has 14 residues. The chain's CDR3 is CASSQHLQIVGYTF. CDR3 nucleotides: TGCGCCAGCAGCCAACATTTACAGATAGTTGGCTACACCTTC.

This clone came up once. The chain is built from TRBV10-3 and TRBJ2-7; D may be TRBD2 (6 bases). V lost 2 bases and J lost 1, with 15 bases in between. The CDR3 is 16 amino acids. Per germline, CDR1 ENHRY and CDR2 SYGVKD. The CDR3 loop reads CAISEPGASVSYEQYF. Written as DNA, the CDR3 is TGTGCCATCAGTGAGCCTGGGGCTAGCGTATCCTACGAGCAGTACTTC.

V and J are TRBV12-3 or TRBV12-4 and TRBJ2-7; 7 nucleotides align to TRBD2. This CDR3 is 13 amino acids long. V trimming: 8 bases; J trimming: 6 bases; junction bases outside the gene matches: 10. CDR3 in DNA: TGTGCCAGCGGCTTCCTACTAGCGTCCGAGCAGTACTTC. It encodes CASGFLLASEQYF.

CDR3 loop: CASSPGLAGPFYEQYF. Here the CDR3 DNA reads TGTGCCAGCAGTCCGGGACTAGCGGGACCGTTTTACGAGCAGTACTTC. The gene calls are TRBV7-6 and TRBJ2-7, with TRBD2 identical over 13 bases. CDR3 length equals 16 residues. From germline, CDR1 is SGHVS and CDR2 FNYEAQ. J lost 4 bases, V lost 6 bases, and 9 bases had no gene match.

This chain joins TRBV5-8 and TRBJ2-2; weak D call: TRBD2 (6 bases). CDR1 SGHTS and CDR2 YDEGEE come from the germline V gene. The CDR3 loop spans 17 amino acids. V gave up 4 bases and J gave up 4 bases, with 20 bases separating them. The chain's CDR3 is CASSRPGLPVGTGELFF. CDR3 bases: TGTGCCAGCAGCCGCCCGGGACTCCCGGTGGGCACCGGGGAGCTGTTTTTT.

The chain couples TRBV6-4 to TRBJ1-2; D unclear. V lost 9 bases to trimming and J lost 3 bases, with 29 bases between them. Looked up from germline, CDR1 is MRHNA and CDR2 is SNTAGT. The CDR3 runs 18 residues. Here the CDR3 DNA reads TGTGCCAGATTGGTTGGAGATTCGCGAGCCCCGGCTCACTATGGCTACACCTTC. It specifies CARLVGDSRAPAHYGYTF.

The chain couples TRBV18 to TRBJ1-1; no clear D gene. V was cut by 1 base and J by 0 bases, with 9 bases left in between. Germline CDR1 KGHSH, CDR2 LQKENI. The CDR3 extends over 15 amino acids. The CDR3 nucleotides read TGTGCCAGCTCACCACTGAGGAATATGAACACTGAAGCTTTCTTT. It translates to CASSPLRNMNTEAFF. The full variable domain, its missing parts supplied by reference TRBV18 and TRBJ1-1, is NAGVMQNPRHLVRRRGQEARLRCSPMKGHSHVYWYRQLPEEGLKFMVYLQKENIIDESGMPKERFSAEFPKEGPSILRIQQVVRGDSAAYFCASSPLRNMNTEAFFGQGTRLTVV.

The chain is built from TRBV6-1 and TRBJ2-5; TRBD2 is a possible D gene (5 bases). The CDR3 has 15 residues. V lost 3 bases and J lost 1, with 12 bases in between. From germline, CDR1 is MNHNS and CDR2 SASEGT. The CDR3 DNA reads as TGTGCCAGCAGTGACCCCACGGGAACCCAAGAGACCCAGTACTTC. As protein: CASSDPTGTQETQYF.

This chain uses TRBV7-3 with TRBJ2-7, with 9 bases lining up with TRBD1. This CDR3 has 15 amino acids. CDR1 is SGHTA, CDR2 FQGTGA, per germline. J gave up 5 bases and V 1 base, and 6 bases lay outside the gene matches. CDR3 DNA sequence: TGTGCCAGCAGCTTAAATGCGGGACAGGGAAACGAGCAGTACTTC. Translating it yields CASSLNAGQGNEQYF. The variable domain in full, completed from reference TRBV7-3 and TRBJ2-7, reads GAGVSQTPSNKVTEKGKYVELRCDPISGHTALYWYRQSLGQGPEFLIYFQGTGAADDSGLPNDRFFAVRPEGSVSTLKIQRTERGDSAVYLCASSLNAGQGNEQYFGPGTRLTVT.

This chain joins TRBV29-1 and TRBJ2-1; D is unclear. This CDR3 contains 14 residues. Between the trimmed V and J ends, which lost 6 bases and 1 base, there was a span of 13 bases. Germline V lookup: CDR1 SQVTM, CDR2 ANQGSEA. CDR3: CSVPHSDSYNEQFF. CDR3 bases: TGCAGCGTACCCCACTCCGATTCCTACAATGAGCAGTTCTTC.

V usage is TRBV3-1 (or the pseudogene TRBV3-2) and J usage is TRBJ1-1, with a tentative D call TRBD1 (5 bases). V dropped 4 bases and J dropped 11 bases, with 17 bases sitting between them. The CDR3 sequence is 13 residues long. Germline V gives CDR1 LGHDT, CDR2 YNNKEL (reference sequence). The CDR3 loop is CASSPAGGLGAFF. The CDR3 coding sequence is TGTGCCAGCAGCCCGGCGGGGGGACTGGGGGCTTTCTTT.

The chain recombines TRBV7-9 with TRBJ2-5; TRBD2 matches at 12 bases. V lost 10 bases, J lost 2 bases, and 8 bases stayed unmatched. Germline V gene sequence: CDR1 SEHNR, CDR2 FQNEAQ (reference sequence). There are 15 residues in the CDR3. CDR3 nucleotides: TGTGCCACCGAACTAGCGGGAGGAGCTCAAGAGACCCAGTACTTC. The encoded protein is CATELAGGAQETQYF.

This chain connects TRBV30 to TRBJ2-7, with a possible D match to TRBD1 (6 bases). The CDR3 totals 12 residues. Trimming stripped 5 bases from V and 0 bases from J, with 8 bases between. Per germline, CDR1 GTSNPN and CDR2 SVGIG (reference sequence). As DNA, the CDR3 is TGTGCCTGGGACAGGTCCTCCTACGAGCAGTACTTC. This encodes CAWDRSSYEQYF.

The CDR3 here is CASNPGGPYGYTF. CDR3 in DNA: TGCGCCAGCAATCCGGGGGGACCCTATGGCTACACCTTC. J is TRBJ1-2 and V is TRBV5-1; TRBD1 might be the D (5 bases). Germline V gene lookup returns CDR1 SGHRS and CDR2 YFSETQ. CDR3 length: 13 amino acids. The ends were cut back, 6 bases at V and 4 bases at J, with 13 bases in the middle.

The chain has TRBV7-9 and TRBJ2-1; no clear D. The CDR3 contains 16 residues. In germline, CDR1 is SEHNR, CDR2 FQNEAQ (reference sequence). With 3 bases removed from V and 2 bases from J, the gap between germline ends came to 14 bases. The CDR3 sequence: CASSFPGEFTYNEQFF. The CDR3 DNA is TGTGCCAGCAGCTTTCCCGGAGAATTTACCTACAATGAGCAGTTCTTC.

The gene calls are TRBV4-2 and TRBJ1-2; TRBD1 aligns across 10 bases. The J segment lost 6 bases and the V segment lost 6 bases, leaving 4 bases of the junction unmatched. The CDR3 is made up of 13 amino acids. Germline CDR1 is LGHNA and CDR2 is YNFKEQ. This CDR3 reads CASRETGGDGYTF. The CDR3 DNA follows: TGTGCCAGCAGAGAGACAGGGGGCGATGGCTACACCTTC.